This TCR beta chain was identified in a study of human T cells and chemical hapten exposure. General study findings and limits: Sensitizing with DPC caused no change in TCRs above 1 in 1000 frequency. Significantly greater numbers of large CDR3 similarity clusters came from expanded TCRs than from controls.

Time point: patch test 1, 2 weeks after DPC sensitization. The treatment is: therapeutic diphenylcyclopropenone sensitization with weekly scalp DPC. Unfractionated whole blood yielded total RNA. This clonotype was observed a handful of times. Its antigen remains unidentified. Germline assignment: CDR1 WNHNN and CDR2 SYGVQD (reference sequence). The junction had 9 bases not matched to a gene; V was cut back by 5 bases and J by 6 bases. The CDR3 sequence is 14 residues long. The study's library attached unique molecular identifiers to single cDNA molecules. TCRdb fed the RACE reads into MiXCR, producing one record per CDR3 protein. The sample has roughly 120,000 distinct CDR3 sequences; roughly 12% are singletons.

The sequence came from a woman aged 45-60 years with alopecia areata. Some clones in this sample may be carry-over from other donors' samples. This specimen was whole blood, taken in connection with sensitization to the hapten diphenylcyclopropenone (DPC). V is TRBV10-1 and J is TRBJ2-5; TRBD1 agrees at 7 bases. CDR3 in DNA: TGCGCCAGCAGTCCCGGGACAGTAGCAAAGACCCAGTACTTC. Translated, it gives CASSPGTVAKTQYF.